The 10 T cell receptor beta chains reported below all come from one sample, sequenced in a study of blood T cell repertoires in COVID-19 (TCRdb year 2020). The receptor library was made with the immunoSEQ multiplex PCR assay. TCRdb stores this immuneACCESS table with in-frame sequences only. Part of the clones is absent; in the studies checked, under half of the shortfall reflects unresolved V genes, and no reason is known for the rest. This sample comprises 68,000 or so clones, approximately 89% of them detected only once. The leading ten clones occupy approximately 6.8% of the sample. The sample taken for sequencing was peripheral blood. These receptors all stem from a woman in her 70s with acute or convalescent COVID-19.

The V gene is TRBV3-1 (or the pseudogene TRBV3-2), the J gene TRBJ2-5; the D gene is possibly TRBD2 (7 bases). With 3 bases removed from V and 1 base from J, the gap between germline ends came to 9 bases. Germline V gives CDR1 LGHDT, CDR2 YNNKEL (reference sequence). This CDR3 is built from 14 residues. The CDR3 DNA reads as TGTGCCAGCAGCCAGGCGGGGGCCCAAGAGACCCAGTACTTC. Its translation: CASSQAGAQETQYF.

The chain recombines TRBV24-1 with TRBJ2-7, with 8 bases that match TRBD1. Germline V gene sequence: CDR1 KGHDR, CDR2 SFDVKD. Trimming at V came to 9 bases and at J to 7 bases, leaving 7 bases not matched to a gene. The CDR3 length is 12 residues. The CDR3: CATGGQVGEQYF. The CDR3 coding sequence is TGTGCCACCGGGGGACAGGTTGGGGAGCAGTACTTC.

The V and J genes are TRBV30 and TRBJ1-5; D might be TRBD1 (6 bases). Trimming cost V 3 bases and J 2 bases, with 11 bases left between them. The germline V gene encodes CDR1 GTSNPN and CDR2 SVGIG (reference sequence). The CDR3 runs to 14 residues. The CDR3 is CAWRGAGGNQPQHF. CDR3 coding DNA: TGTGCCTGGAGGGGGGCAGGGGGCAATCAGCCCCAGCATTTT.

The rearrangement uses TRBV7-3 and TRBJ2-1, with 8 bases aligning to TRBD1. The CDR3 extends over 14 amino acids. In germline, CDR1 is SGHTA, CDR2 FQGTGA. V lost 2 bases, J lost 7 bases, and 4 bases stayed unmatched. DNA for the CDR3: TGTGCCAGCAGCTTAGCAGGGGGCAGGAATGAGCAGTTCTTC. Translated, it gives CASSLAGGRNEQFF.

The genes are TRBV11-2 and TRBJ2-6; a weak D match, TRBD1 (6 bases). This CDR3 has 15 amino acids. V was pared by 5 bases and J by 4 bases, with 12 bases between. Germline CDR1 is SGHAT and CDR2 is FQNNGV. CDR3 sequence: CASSPQGRGANVLTF. The CDR3 nucleotides read TGTGCCAGCAGCCCCCAGGGGCGGGGGGCCAACGTCCTGACTTTC.

This clone was detected many times. This rearrangement joins TRBV4-3 to TRBJ1-6, with D possibly TRBD1 on 6 matching bases. The CDR3 runs 17 residues. Germline V gene sequence: CDR1 LGHNA, CDR2 YSLEER. Trimming pared 0 bases from V and 7 bases from J, leaving 16 bases between. For the CDR3, the DNA is TGCGCCAGCAGCCAAGATCATACCGGCAGGGGAAATTCACCCCTCCACTTT. This codes for CASSQDHTGRGNSPLHF.

The chain couples TRBV6-6 to TRBJ2-1, with 11 bases fitting TRBD2. This CDR3 has 16 amino acids. From germline, CDR1 is MNHNY and CDR2 SVGAGI (reference sequence). The V gene end was trimmed by 5 bases and the J gene end by 0 bases; junction bases not matched to a gene: 3. CDR3 loop: CASSPSGGTSYNEQFF. In DNA, the CDR3 is TGTGCCAGCAGTCCTAGCGGGGGGACCTCCTACAATGAGCAGTTCTTC.

The J gene is TRBJ1-1, the V gene TRBV7-2, with TRBD1 matching over 8 bases. From germline, CDR1 is SGHTA and CDR2 FQGNSA. The junction had 4 bases not matched to a gene; V was cut back by 4 bases and J by 0 bases. This CDR3 is built from 15 residues. The CDR3 protein is CASSSPDRVNTEAFF. CDR3 nucleotide sequence: TGTGCCAGCAGCTCCCCGGACAGGGTGAACACTGAAGCTTTCTTT.

V and J are TRBV6-5 and TRBJ1-3, with 7 bases lining up with TRBD1. Unmatched junction bases numbered 6, after V lost 7 bases and J lost 6 bases. The CDR3 sequence is 13 residues long. Germline V gene lookup returns CDR1 MNHEY and CDR2 SVGAGI. The CDR3 bases are TGTGCCAGCACGACAGGGCAGGCAAACACCATATATTTT. It is translated as CASTTGQANTIYF.

This chain uses TRBV7-9 with TRBJ1-1; 7 bases match TRBD1. V gave up 5 bases and J gave up 3 bases; unmatched junction bases: 9. Germline assignment: CDR1 SEHNR and CDR2 FQNEAQ (reference sequence). This CDR3 region has 15 residues. CDR3 DNA: TGTGCCAGCAGCACATGGACAGGCCGAGACACTGAAGCTTTCTTT. It specifies CASSTWTGRDTEAFF.